Included here is one T cell receptor (beta chain) sequence, with context. The target of this receptor is not known. Qualities for individual bases were not recorded, and no much larger clone is one base off. The immunoSEQ Assay, a bias-controlled multiplex PCR, was used to amplify TCRbeta CDR3 regions from genomic DNA. Per the source publication's procedure: Nucleated cell counts per sample were estimated from amplification of reference gene primers within the assay. Sequence reads were collapsed and filtered to measure the absolute abundance of every unique TCRbeta CDR3 rearrangement. For each sample, productive Simpson clonality was calculated as the square root of Simpson's diversity index over productive rearrangements. In TCRdb, the immuneACCESS table is reduced to in-frame sequences with V and J assigned. These tables do not hold every clone; where another copy was compared, an unresolved V gene accounts for under half, and the others remain unexplained. V and J calls and clone size are those listed in that table; D and trimming were worked out from the DNA. Recorded for this sample are 100,000 or so clones; just under 95% of them occurred a single time. The ten largest clones represent roughly 5% of the sample.

From the germline V gene, CDR1 is SGHDT and CDR2 is YYEEEE. The CDR3 runs 15 amino acids, cysteine and phenylalanine included. Only the CDR3 DNA stays, 45 bases, in frame from base 1. V lost 6 bases and J lost 0 bases; the stretch between them is 10 bases long. This sample is drawn from a study of blood T cell repertoires in COVID-19 (TCRdb year 2020). Context from the whole study: Samples covering the acute and convalescent phases of COVID-19 were provided by collaborators in the United States, Italy and Spain. The prospective study material was composed of cDNA or gDNA derived from T cells, B-cell-depleted T cells, or PBMCs. The dataset comprised deeply sampled blood TCRbeta repertoires from subjects exposed to, actively infected with, or recovered from COVID-19. The repertoires were released in a freely available public database intended as a resource for research on the immune response to SARS-CoV-2. The samples were drawn from two sources: the first 160 participants of the ongoing ImmuneRACE study, and fewer than 1,500 subjects contributed by 6 global collaborators. Nearly every sample came with metadata listing a de-identified subject ID, COVID-19 status, age in years and sex. HLA class I and class II types, where available, came from metadata supplied by the sample provider rather than from assay-based typing.

Whole blood was collected in K2EDTA tubes by collaborating institutions according to the institutions' own protocols. For TCRbeta analysis, collaborator samples were shipped as frozen whole blood, as isolated PBMCs, or as DNA extracted from either sample type. Results the study describes overall, beyond this receptor: The amount of clinical and demographic metadata varied by source and participant and was provided uncurated.

The chain was built from TRBV5-6 and TRBJ1-6, with the D gene not clear enough to name. This clonotype originated in a man in his 70s with acute or convalescent COVID-19. Sequenced: peripheral blood. CDR3 loop: CASTSTGSYNSPLHF. Here is the DNA: TGTGCCAGCACCTCGACGGGCTCCTATAATTCACCCCTCCACTTT.